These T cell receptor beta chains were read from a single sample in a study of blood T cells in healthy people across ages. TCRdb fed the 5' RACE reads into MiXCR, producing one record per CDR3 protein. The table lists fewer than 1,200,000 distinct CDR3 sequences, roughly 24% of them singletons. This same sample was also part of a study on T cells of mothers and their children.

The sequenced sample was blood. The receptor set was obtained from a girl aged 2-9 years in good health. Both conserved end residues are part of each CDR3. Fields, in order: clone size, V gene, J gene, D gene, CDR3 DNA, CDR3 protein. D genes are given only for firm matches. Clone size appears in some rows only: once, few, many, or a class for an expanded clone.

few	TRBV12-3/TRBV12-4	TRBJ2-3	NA	TGTGCCAGCAGTTTCCGGAAGGGGGGCACAGATACGCAGTATTTT	CASSFRKGGTDTQYF
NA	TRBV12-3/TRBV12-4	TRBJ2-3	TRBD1	TGTGCCAGCAGACAGGGGGCTGGGGATACGCAGTATTTT	CASRQGAGDTQYF
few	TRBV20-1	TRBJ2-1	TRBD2	TGCAGTGCTAGAGATGCCACTAGCGGGGGGAGTTCCCCCTACAATGAGCAGTTCTTC	CSARDATSGGSSPYNEQFF
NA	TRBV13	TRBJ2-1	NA	TGTGCCAGCAGCTTTGTTCGTGTATACAATGAGCAGTTCTTC	CASSFVRVYNEQFF
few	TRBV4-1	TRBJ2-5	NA	TGCGCCAGCAGCCAAGAGGACCCACTACGGGGAGAGACCCAGTACTTC	CASSQEDPLRGETQYF
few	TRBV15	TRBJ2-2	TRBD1	TGTGCCACCAGCATCGACGAAGGGACAGTCCAGGACACCGGGGAGCTGTTTTTT	CATSIDEGTVQDTGELFF
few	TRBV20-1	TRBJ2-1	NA	TGCAGTGCTGAAACGGCCCCGCAGTTCTTC	CSAETAPQFF
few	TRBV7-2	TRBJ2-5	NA	TGTGCCAGCAGCATAGCTCGGCAAGAGACCCAGTACTTC	CASSIARQETQYF
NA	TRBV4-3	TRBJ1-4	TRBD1	TGCGCCAGCAGCCCGCAATGGACAGGGCCTAATGAAAAACTGTCTTTT	CASSPQWTGPNEKLSF
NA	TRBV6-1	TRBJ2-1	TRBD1	TGTGCCAGCAGTGAAACGAGGACAGGAGTCAACAATGAGCAGTTCTTC	CASSETRTGVNNEQFF
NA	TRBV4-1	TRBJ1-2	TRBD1	TGCGCCAGCAGCCAAGTCTGGGACAGGTCTAACTATGGCTACACCTTC	CASSQVWDRSNYGYTF
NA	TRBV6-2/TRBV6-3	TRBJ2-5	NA	TGTGCCAGCAGTACCCGGGACCCCCGGGGGGAGACCCAGTACTTC	CASSTRDPRGETQYF
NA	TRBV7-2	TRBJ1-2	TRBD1	TGTGCCAGCAGCGGAACTCAGGGGGCTGGTGGCTACACCTTC	CASSGTQGAGGYTF
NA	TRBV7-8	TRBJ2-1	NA	TGTGCCAGCAGCTTATACCGTCACCGACGTGAATACTACAATGAGCAGTTCTTC	CASSLYRHRREYYNEQFF
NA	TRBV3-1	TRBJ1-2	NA	TGTGCCAGCAGCCAAGCCCCGGAGGGGACTAACTATGGCTACACCTTC	CASSQAPEGTNYGYTF
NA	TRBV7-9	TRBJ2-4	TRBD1	TGTGCCAGCAGCTCGGGACAGGAGGCAAACATTCAGTACTTC	CASSSGQEANIQYF
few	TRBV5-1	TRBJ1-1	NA	TGCGCCAGCAGCTTGTTCGGGGGAGGAGGGACTGAAGCTTTCTTT	CASSLFGGGGTEAFF
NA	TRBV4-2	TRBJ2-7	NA	TGTGCCAGCAGCCAAGAGTCGTTGGCCGGGCAGTACTTC	CASSQESLAGQYF
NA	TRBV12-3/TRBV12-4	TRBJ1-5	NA	TGTGCCAGCAGTTTGCGGGTTACAGGGTATCAGCCCCAGCATTTT	CASSLRVTGYQPQHF
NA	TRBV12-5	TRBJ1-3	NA	TGTGCTAGTGGTTCAGAGGGAAACACCATATATTTT	CASGSEGNTIYF
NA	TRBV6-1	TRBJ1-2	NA	TGTGCCAGCGAGGGGAGGGTCTCAAGTGGCGACACCTTC	CASEGRVSSGDTF
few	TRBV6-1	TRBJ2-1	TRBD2	TGTGCCAGCAGTGAAGTGAGCGGGAGGGACAATGAGCAGTTCTTC	CASSEVSGRDNEQFF
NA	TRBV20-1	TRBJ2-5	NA	TGCAGTGCTAGGCACGGGAGTGGGGGAGAGACCCAGTACTTC	CSARHGSGGETQYF
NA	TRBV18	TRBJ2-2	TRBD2	TGTGCCACCTTAAGCGGGAGCAACACCGGGGAGCTGTTTTTT	CATLSGSNTGELFF
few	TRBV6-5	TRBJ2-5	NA	TGTGCCAGCAGTTATCGGCGGCAAGAGACCCAGTACTTC	CASSYRRQETQYF
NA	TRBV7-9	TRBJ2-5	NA	TGTGCCAGCAGCCGAACCTTCACAGGCGACCAAGAGACCCAGTACTTC	CASSRTFTGDQETQYF
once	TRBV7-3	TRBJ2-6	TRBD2	TGTGCCAGCAACACCAACCCCACACTAGCGGGACCCTCGGGGGCCAACGTCCTGACTTTC	CASNTNPTLAGPSGANVLTF
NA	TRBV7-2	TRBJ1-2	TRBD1	TGTGCCAGCAGCTTTGGACAGGGGGCCTACTATGGCTACACCTTC	CASSFGQGAYYGYTF
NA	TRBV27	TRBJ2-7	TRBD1	TGTGCCAGCAGATACAGGGGGTCAGCCTCCTACGAGCAGTACTTC	CASRYRGSASYEQYF
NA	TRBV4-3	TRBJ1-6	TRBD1	TGCGCCAGCAGCCAAGAAGGAAGTACAGGGGATAATTCACCCCTCCACTTT	CASSQEGSTGDNSPLHF
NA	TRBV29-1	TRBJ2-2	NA	TGCAGCGTTGAAGATCATAACACCGGGGAGCTGTTTTTT	CSVEDHNTGELFF
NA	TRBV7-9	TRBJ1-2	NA	TGTGCCAGCAGCTTCGGGGGGCAGGCGAGGCCCCCCGGCTACACCTTC	CASSFGGQARPPGYTF
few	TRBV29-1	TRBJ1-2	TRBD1	TGCAGCGTTGAGGAGACAGGGCACCTGGGCTACACCTTC	CSVEETGHLGYTF
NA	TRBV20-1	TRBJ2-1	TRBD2	TGCAGTGCTTTCGGACTAGCGGGGGGGCCCTCCTACAATGAGCAGTTCTTC	CSAFGLAGGPSYNEQFF
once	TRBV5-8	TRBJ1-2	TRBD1	TGTGCCAGCAGCTTGGTAGGACAGGAGTTTTATGGCTACACCTTC	CASSLVGQEFYGYTF
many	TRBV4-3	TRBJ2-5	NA	TGCGCCAGCAGCCAAGATATGGGTCCAAGGGAGACCCAGTACTTC	CASSQDMGPRETQYF
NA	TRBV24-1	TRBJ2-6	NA	TGTGCCACCAGTGTTCTCATCTCTGGGGCCAACGTCCTGACTTTC	CATSVLISGANVLTF
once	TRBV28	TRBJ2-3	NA	TGTGCCAGCGAAACCGACTCGGGGAAAAGCACAGATACGCAGTATTTT	CASETDSGKSTDTQYF
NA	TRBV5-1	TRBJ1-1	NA	TGCGCCAGCAGCTTGGCCGGGAGGGACACACAGGTGAACACTGAAGCTTTCTTT	CASSLAGRDTQVNTEAFF
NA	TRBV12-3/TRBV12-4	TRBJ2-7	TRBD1	TGTGCCAGCAGTGTTACAGGGGGCGGCGAGCAGTACTTC	CASSVTGGGEQYF
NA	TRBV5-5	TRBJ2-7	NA	TGTGCCAGCAGCTTGGAGGTCAAGCTTTACGAGCAGTACTTC	CASSLEVKLYEQYF
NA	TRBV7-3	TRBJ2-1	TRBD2	TGTGCCAGCAGCCTCAAGCGGGGGATTGGTAATGAGCAGTTCTTC	CASSLKRGIGNEQFF
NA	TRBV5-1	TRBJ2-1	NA	TGCGCCAGCAGCTTGACAATCTCCGGCGGCCCCAATGAGCAGTTCTTC	CASSLTISGGPNEQFF
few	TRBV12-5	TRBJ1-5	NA	TGTGCTAGTGGTCCATTTCAGCCCCAGCATTTT	CASGPFQPQHF
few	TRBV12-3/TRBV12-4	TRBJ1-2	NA	TGTGCCAGCACCCTGAGGGGGAGGGATGGCTACACCTTC	CASTLRGRDGYTF
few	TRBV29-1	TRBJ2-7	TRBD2	TGCAGCGCCGAAGTCGGGGGGGACTCCTACGAGCAGTACTTC	CSAEVGGDSYEQYF
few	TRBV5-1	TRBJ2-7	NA	TGCGCCCCTCACAGGCTCTACGAGCAGTACTTC	CAPHRLYEQYF
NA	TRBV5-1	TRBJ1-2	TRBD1	TGCGCCAGCAGCCCCGCGGACAGGGGAGCGTGGGGCTACACCTTC	CASSPADRGAWGYTF
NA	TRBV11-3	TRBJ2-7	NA	TGTGCCAGCAGCGGTCAGGGGACGGAGGAGCAGTACTTC	CASSGQGTEEQYF
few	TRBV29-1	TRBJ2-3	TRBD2	TGCAGCGTTGAAGCCGCGGGTAGCGGGGTTGCCACAGATACGCAGTATTTT	CSVEAAGSGVATDTQYF
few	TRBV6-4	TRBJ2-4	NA	TGTGCCAGCAGTGACTCGAAAGTTGAAGCCAAAAACATTCAGTACTTC	CASSDSKVEAKNIQYF
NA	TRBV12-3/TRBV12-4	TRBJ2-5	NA	TGTGCCAGCATCCAGGGGTCCTTAGGGACCCAGTACTTC	CASIQGSLGTQYF
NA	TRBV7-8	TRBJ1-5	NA	TGTGCCAGCAGCTTAGTTAGTACAGGTTTTGGGCAGCCCCAGCATTTT	CASSLVSTGFGQPQHF
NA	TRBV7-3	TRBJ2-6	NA	TGTGCCAGCAGCTTAGGATTCAGAACCGGGGCCAACGTCCTGACTTTC	CASSLGFRTGANVLTF